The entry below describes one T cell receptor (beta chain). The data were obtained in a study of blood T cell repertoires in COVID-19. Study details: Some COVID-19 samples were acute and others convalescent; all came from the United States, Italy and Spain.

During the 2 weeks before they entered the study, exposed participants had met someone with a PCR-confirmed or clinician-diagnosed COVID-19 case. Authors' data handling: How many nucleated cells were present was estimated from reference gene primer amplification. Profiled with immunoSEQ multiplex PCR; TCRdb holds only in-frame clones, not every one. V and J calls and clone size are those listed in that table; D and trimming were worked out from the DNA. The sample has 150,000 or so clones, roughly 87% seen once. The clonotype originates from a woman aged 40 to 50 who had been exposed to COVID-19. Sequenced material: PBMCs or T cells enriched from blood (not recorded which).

The CDR3 loop reads CASSWQGSNTEAFF. For the CDR3, the DNA is TGTGCCAGCAGTTGGCAGGGGTCGAACACTGAAGCTTTCTTT. The genes are TRBV6-6 and TRBJ1-1; TRBD1 is a possible D gene (6 bases). CDR1 is MNHNY, CDR2 SVGAGI, per germline (reference sequence). V shed 4 bases and J shed 1 base, with 10 bases lying between them. This CDR3 region has 14 residues.